The clone carrying this T cell receptor beta chain appeared a few times. The antigen is undetermined. This entry belongs to a study of T cell repertoires in cytomegalovirus infection. Study summary: Public TCR beta signatures were indicative of both CMV infection and a matching HLA type. Study conclusions and caveats: Public TCR beta family frequency separated CMV-and-HLA carriers, including in an independent cohort. Dominating the ex vivo response were TCR beta clonotypes that were CMV-specific and HLA-C-restricted.

V lost 0 bases to trimming and J lost 5 bases; unmatched junction nucleotides: 3. Per the germline V gene, CDR1 is SGHNT and CDR2 is YENEEA. This CDR3 spans 14 amino acids. TCRdb recomputed calls from the reads with MiXCR, one row per CDR3 protein. This sample carries roughly 720,000 distinct CDR3 sequences, 35% of them seen once, and the ten largest clones take about 2.8%. This TCR derives from a human donor in good health (CMV status not recorded). Some clones in this sample may be carry-over from other donors' samples. The chain couples TRBV11-3 to TRBJ2-5; 7 bases match TRBD2. The sample comprised PBMCs. CDR3: CASSLDAGDETQYF. The CDR3, as DNA: TGTGCCAGCAGCTTAGATGCGGGGGACGAGACCCAGTACTTC.